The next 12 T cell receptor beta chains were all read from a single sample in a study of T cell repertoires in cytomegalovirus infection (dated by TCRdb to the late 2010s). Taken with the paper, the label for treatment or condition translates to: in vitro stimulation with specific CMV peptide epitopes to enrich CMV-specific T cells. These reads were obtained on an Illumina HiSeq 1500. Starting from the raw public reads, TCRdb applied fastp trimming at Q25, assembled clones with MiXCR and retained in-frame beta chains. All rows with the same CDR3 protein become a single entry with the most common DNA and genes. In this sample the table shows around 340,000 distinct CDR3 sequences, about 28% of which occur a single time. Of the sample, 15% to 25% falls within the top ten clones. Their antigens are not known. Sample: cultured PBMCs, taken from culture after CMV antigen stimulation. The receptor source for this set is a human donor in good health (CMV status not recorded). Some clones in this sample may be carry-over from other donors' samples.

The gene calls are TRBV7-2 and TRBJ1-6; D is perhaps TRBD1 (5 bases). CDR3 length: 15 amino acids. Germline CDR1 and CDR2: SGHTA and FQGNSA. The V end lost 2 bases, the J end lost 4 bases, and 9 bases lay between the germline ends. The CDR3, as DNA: TGTGCCAGCAGCTTACCGGGACTTTATAATTCACCCCTCCACTTT. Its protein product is CASSLPGLYNSPLHF.

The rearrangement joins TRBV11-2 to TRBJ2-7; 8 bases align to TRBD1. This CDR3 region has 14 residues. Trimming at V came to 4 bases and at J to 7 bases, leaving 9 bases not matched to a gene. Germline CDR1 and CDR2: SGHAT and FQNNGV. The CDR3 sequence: CASSSSDRVGEQYF. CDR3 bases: TGTGCCAGCAGCTCCTCGGACAGGGTGGGGGAGCAGTACTTC.

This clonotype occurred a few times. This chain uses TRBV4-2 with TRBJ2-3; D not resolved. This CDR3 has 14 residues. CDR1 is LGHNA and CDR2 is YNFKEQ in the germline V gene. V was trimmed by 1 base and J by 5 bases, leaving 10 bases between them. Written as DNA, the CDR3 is TGTGCCAGCAGCCAAGGACTCTCAGGAGATACGCAGTATTTT. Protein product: CASSQGLSGDTQYF.

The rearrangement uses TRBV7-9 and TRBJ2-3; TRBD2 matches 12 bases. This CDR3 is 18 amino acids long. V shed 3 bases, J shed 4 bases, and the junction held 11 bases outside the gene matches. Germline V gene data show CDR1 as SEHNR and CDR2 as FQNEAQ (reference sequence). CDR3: CASSLRLAGALGADTQYF. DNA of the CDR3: TGTGCCAGCAGCTTGCGACTAGCGGGAGCCCTAGGTGCAGATACGCAGTATTTT.

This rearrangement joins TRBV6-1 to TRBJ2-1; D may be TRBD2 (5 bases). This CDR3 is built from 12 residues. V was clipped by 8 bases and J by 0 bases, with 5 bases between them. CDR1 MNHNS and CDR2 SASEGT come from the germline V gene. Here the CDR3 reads CASGSSYNEQFF. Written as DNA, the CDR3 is TGTGCCAGCGGGAGCTCCTACAATGAGCAGTTCTTC.

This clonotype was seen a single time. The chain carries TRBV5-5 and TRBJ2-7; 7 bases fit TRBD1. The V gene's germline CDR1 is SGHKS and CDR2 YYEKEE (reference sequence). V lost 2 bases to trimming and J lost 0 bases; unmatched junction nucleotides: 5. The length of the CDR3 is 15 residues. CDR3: CASSFRDSISYEQYF. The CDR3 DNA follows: TGTGCCAGCAGCTTCAGGGACAGTATCTCCTACGAGCAGTACTTC.

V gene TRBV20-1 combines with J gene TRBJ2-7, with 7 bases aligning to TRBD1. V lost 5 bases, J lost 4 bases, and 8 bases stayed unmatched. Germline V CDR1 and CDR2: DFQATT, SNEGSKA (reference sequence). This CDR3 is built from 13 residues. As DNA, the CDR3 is TGCAGTGCTGCCCAGGGGACAGCTTACGAGCAGTACTTC. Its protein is CSAAQGTAYEQYF.

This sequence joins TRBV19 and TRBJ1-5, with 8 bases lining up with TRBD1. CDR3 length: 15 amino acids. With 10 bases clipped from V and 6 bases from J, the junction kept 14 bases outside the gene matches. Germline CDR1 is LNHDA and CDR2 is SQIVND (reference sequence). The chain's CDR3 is CATMVETGVGQPQHF. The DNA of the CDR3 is TGTGCCACCATGGTTGAGACAGGGGTGGGTCAGCCCCAGCATTTT.

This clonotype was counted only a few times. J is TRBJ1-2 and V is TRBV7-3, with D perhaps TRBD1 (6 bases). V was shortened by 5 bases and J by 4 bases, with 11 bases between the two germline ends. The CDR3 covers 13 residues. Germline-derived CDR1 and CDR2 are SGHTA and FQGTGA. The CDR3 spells CASSAGVGYGYTF. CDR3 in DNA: TGTGCCAGCAGCGCAGGGGTGGGCTATGGCTACACCTTC.

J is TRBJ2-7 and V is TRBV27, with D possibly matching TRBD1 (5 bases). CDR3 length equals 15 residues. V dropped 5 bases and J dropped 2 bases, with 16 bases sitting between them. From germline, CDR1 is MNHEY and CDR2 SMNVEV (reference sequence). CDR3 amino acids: CASSPRQMPTYEQYF. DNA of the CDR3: TGTGCCAGCAGTCCGAGACAGATGCCTACCTACGAGCAGTACTTC.

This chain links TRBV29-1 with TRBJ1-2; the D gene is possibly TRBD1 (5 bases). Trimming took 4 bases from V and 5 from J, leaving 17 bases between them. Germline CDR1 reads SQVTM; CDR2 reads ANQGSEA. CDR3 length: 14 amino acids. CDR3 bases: TGCAGCGTTGGGAGGGTGGGGACGGAGTATGGCTACACCTTC. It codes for CSVGRVGTEYGYTF.

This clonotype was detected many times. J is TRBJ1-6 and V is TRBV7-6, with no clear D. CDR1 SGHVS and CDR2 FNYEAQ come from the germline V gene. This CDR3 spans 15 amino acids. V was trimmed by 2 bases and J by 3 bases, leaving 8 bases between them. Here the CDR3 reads CASSLNQNYNSPLHF. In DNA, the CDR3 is TGTGCCAGCAGCTTAAACCAGAACTATAATTCACCCCTCCACTTT.